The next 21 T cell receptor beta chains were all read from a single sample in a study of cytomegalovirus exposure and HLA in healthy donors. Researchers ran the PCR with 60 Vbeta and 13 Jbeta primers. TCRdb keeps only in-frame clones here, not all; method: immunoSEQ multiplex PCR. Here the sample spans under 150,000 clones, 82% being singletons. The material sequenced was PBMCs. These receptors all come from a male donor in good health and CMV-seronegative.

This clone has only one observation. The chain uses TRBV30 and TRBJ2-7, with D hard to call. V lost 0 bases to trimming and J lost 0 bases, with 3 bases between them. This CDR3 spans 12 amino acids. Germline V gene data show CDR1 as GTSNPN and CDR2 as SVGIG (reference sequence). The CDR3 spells CAWSVASYEQYF. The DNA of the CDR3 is TGTGCCTGGAGTGTAGCCTCCTACGAGCAGTACTTC. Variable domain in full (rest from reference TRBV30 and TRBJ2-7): SQTIHQWPATLVQPVGSPLSLECTVEGTSNPNLYWYRQAAGRGLQLLFYSVGIGQISSEVPQNLSASRPQDRQFILSSKKLLLSDSGFYLCAWSVASYEQYFGPGTRLTVT.

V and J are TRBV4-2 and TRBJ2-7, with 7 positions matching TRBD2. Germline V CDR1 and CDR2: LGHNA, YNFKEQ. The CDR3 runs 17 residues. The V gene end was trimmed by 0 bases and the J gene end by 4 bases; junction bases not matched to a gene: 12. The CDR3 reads CASSQDLWGRAGYEQYF. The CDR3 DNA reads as TGTGCCAGCAGCCAAGATCTGTGGGGGAGGGCCGGATACGAGCAGTACTTC.

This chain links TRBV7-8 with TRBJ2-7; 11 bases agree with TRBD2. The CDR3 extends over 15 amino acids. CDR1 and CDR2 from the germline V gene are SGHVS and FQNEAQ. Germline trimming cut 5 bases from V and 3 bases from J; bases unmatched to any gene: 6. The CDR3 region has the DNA TGTGCCAGCAGCCAAACTAGCGGGAGTAACTACGAGCAGTACTTC. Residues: CASSQTSGSNYEQYF.

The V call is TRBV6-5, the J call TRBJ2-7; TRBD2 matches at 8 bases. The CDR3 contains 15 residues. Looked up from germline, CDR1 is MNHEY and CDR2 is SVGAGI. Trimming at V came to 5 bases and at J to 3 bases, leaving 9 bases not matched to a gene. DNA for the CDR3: TGTGCCAGCAGTCCCACTAGCGGAGGGAACTACGAGCAGTACTTC. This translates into CASSPTSGGNYEQYF.

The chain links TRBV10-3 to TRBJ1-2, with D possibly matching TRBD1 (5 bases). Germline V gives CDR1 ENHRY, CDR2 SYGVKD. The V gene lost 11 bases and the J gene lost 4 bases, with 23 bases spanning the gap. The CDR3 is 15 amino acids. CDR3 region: CASIGDSMGIYGYTF. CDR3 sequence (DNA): TGTGCCTCCATCGGGGACTCCATGGGCATCTATGGCTACACCTTC.

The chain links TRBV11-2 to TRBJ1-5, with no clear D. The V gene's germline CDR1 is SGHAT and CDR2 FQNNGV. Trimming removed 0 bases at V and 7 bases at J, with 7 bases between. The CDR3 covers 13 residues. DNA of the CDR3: TGTGCCAGCAGCTTAGAATCGGGGCAGCCCCAGCATTTT. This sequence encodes CASSLESGQPQHF.

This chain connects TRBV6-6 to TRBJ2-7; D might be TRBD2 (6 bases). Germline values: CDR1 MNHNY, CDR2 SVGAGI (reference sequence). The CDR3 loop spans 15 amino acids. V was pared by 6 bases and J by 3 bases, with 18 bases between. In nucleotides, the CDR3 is TGTGCCAGCAGAAAGAGGCTAGCGTACCACTACGAGCAGTACTTC. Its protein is CASRKRLAYHYEQYF.

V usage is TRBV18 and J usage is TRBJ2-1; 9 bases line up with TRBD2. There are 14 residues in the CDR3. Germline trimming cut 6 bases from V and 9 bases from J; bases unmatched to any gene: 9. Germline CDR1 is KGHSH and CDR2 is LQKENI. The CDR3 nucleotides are TGTGCCAGCTCCCCTTTAGCGGGAGAAGGTGAGCAGTTCTTC. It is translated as CASSPLAGEGEQFF.

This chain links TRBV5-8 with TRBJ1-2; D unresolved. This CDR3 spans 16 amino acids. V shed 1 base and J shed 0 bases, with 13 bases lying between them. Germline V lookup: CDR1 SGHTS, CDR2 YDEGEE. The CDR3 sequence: CASSLPEAVPNYGYTF. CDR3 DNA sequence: TGTGCCAGCAGCTTGCCAGAGGCCGTACCTAACTATGGCTACACCTTC.

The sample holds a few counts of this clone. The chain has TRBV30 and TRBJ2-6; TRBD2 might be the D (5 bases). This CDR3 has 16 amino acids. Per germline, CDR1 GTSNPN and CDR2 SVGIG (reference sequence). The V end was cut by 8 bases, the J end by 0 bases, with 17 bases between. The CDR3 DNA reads TGTGCCGGACTCTTATCGTGGCTCTCTGGGGCCAACGTCCTGACTTTC. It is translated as CAGLLSWLSGANVLTF.

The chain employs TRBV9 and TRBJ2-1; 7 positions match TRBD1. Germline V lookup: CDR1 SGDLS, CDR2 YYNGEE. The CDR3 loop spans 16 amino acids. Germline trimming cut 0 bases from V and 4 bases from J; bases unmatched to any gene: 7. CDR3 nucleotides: TGTGCCAGCAGCGTAGACGCGACAGGGATTTACAATGAGCAGTTCTTC. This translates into CASSVDATGIYNEQFF.

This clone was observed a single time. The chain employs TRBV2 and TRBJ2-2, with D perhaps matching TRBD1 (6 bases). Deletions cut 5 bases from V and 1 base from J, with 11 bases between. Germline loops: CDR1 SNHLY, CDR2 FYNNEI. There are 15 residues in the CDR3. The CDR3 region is CASSYMTGNTGELFF. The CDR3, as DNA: TGTGCCAGCAGTTATATGACAGGGAACACCGGGGAGCTGTTTTTT.

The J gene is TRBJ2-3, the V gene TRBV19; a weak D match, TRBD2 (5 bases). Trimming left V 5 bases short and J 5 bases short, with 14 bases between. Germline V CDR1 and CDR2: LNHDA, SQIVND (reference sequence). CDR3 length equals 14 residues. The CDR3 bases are TGTGCCAGTAGTTTGTGGGAGTATCAAGATACGCAGTATTTT. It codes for CASSLWEYQDTQYF.

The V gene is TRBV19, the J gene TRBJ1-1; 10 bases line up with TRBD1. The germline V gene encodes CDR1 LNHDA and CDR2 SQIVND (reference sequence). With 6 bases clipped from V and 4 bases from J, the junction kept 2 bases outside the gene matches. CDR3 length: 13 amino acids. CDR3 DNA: TGTGCCAGTAGAAGACAGGGGGCCACTGAAGCTTTCTTT. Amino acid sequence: CASRRQGATEAFF.

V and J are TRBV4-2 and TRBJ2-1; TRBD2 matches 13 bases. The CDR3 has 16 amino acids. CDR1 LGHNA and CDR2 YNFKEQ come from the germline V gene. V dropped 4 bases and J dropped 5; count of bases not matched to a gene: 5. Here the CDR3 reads CASSPEGTSGNNEQFF. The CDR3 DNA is TGTGCCAGCAGCCCTGAGGGGACTAGCGGGAACAATGAGCAGTTCTTC.

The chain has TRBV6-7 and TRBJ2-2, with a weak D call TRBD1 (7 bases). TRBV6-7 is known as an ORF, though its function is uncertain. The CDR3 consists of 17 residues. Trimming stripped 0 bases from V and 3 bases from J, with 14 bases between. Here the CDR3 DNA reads TGTGCCAGCAGTTACTCAGGAAGCAGGGGGGACACCGGGGAGCTGTTTTTT. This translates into CASSYSGSRGDTGELFF.

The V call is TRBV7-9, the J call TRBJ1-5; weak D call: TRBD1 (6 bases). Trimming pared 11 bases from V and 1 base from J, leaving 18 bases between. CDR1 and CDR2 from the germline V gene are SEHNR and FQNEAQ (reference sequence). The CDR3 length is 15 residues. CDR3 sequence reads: CAVRGAGLSNQPQHF. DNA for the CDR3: TGTGCCGTTCGGGGGGCCGGACTGAGCAATCAGCCCCAGCATTTT.

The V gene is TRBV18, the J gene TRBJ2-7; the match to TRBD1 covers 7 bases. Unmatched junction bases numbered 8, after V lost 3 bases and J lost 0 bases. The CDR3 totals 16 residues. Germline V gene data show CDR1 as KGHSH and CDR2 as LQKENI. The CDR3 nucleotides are TGTGCCAGCTCACCCCGACAGGGCTCGGACTCCTACGAGCAGTACTTC. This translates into CASSPRQGSDSYEQYF.

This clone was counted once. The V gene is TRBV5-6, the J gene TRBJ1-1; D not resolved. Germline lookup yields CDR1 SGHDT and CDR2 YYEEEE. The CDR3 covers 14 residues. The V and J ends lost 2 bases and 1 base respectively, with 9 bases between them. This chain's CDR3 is CASSFRRGNTEAFF. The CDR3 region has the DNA TGTGCCAGCAGCTTTCGACGGGGGAACACTGAAGCTTTCTTT.

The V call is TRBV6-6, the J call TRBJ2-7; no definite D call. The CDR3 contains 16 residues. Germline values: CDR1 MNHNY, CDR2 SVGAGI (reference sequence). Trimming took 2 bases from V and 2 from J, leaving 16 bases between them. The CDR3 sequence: CASSYERHSGTYEQYF. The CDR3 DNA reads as TGTGCCAGCAGTTACGAGAGGCACTCTGGCACCTACGAGCAGTACTTC.

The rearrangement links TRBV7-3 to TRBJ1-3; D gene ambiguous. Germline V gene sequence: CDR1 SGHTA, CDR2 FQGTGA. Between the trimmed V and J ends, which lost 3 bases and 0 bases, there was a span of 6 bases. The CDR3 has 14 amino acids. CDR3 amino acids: CASSLFSSGNTIYF. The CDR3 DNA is TGTGCCAGCAGCTTGTTCAGCTCTGGAAACACCATATATTTT.